The 4 T cell receptor beta chains below come from one sample, sequenced in a study of blood T cell repertoires in COVID-19. The data were produced by immunoSEQ multiplex PCR, yet TCRdb's version contains in-frame clones alone and is incomplete. The sample has fewer than 250,000 clones; around 80% are singletons. Input material: peripheral blood. The receptors come from a human donor in a cohort sampled during active COVID-19.

The rearrangement uses TRBV18 and TRBJ1-1; D may be TRBD1 (6 bases). The V and J ends lost 0 bases and 10 bases respectively, with 12 bases between them. The germline CDR1 and CDR2 sequences are KGHSH and LQKENI. CDR3 length: 13 residues. CDR3 DNA: TGTGCCAGCTCACCACCGCGCAGGGGCTTAGCTTTCTTT. Translating gives CASSPPRRGLAFF.

V usage is TRBV11-2 and J usage is TRBJ2-2, with no clear D. This CDR3 is 16 amino acids long. V dropped 5 bases and J dropped 0 bases, with 13 bases sitting between them. The germline CDR1 and CDR2 sequences are SGHAT and FQNNGV. CDR3 DNA: TGTGCCAGCAGCCCCGGTGCGGCCGCGAACACCGGGGAGCTGTTTTTT. Translating gives CASSPGAAANTGELFF.

The chain recombines TRBV4-1 with TRBJ2-1; the D is unclear. The germline V gene encodes CDR1 MGHRA and CDR2 YSYEKL. The CDR3 runs to 14 residues. V shed 0 bases and J shed 8 bases, with 11 bases lying between them. This CDR3 is CASSQDRSLHEQFF. CDR3 in DNA: TGCGCCAGCAGCCAAGATCGGAGCCTCCATGAGCAGTTCTTC.

V usage is TRBV24-1 and J usage is TRBJ2-1; no reliable D call. The CDR3 has 13 residues. Germline-derived CDR1 and CDR2 are KGHDR and SFDVKD. V lost 3 bases and J 5 bases, leaving 7 bases between the germline ends. CDR3 coding DNA: TGTGCCACCAGTGATCCCTTCGACAATGAGCAGTTCTTC. This gives the protein CATSDPFDNEQFF.